The 11 T cell receptor beta chains presented below share a single source sample, sequenced in a study of graft-versus-host responses after intestinal transplantation. Method: immunoSEQ multiplex PCR; TCRdb's copy keeps in-frame clones and lacks some. The sample lists about 18,000 clones; roughly 40% were seen once. Sequenced here: alloreactive CD4+ T cells from a mixed lymphocyte reaction culture, sampled before intestinal transplant. Sample subset: CFSE-low proliferating T cells sorted from roughly 6-day pre-transplant mixed lymphocyte reaction (GvH or HvG direction). These receptors originate from a human patient who received an intestinal transplant.

J is TRBJ2-5 and V is TRBV5-1, with 14 bases matching TRBD2. CDR1 is SGHRS and CDR2 is YFSETQ in the germline V gene. The CDR3 has 18 residues. With V trimmed by 3 bases and J by 1 base, 8 bases remained unmatched. The CDR3 nucleotides read TGCGCCAGCAGCTATGGGACTAGCGGGGGACACCGCCAAGAGACCCAGTACTTC. Its translation is CASSYGTSGGHRQETQYF.

The chain has TRBV19 and TRBJ2-7, with D possibly being TRBD1 or TRBD2 (5 bases each). CDR1 is LNHDA, CDR2 SQIVND, per germline (reference sequence). The CDR3 has 16 amino acids. Trimming stripped 0 bases from V and 3 bases from J, with 15 bases between. Here the CDR3 DNA reads TGTGCCAGTAGTATAGATCAGCCAGGGAGTGGCTACGAGCAGTACTTC. Translating it yields CASSIDQPGSGYEQYF.

This clone was observed a few times. The chain has TRBV9 and TRBJ2-1; 7 positions match TRBD1. There are 15 residues in the CDR3. Germline CDR1 SGDLS, CDR2 YYNGEE. With V trimmed by 6 bases and J by 6 bases, 12 bases remained unmatched. The CDR3 DNA sequence: TGTGCCAGCACCGAAGGGGGCTCTGAGGGCAATGAGCAGTTCTTC. It translates to CASTEGGSEGNEQFF.

J is TRBJ1-1 and V is TRBV30, with D possibly matching TRBD1 (5 bases). The CDR3 is 13 residues long. V lost 8 bases and J lost 5, with 18 bases in between. From germline, CDR1 is GTSNPN and CDR2 SVGIG (reference sequence). CDR3 in amino acids: CAQAGGVGTEAFF. The CDR3 nucleotides read TGTGCCCAGGCGGGGGGGGTGGGGACTGAAGCTTTCTTT. Combining the CDR3 with reference TRBV30 and TRBJ1-1 gives the whole variable domain SQTIHQWPATLVQPVGSPLSLECTVEGTSNPNLYWYRQAAGRGLQLLFYSVGIGQISSEVPQNLSASRPQDRQFILSSKKLLLSDSGFYLCAQAGGVGTEAFFGQGTRLTVV.

The CDR3 DNA reads as TGTGCCAGCAGCTTTTATAGCCGTCCCTACAATGAGCAGTTCTTC. This sequence encodes CASSFYSRPYNEQFF. V gene TRBV5-6 combines with J gene TRBJ2-1; no reliable D call. CDR1 and CDR2 from the germline V gene are SGHDT and YYEEEE. V was pared by 2 bases and J by 2 bases, with 11 bases between. This CDR3 is 15 amino acids long. Combining the CDR3 with reference TRBV5-6 and TRBJ2-1 gives the whole variable domain DAGVTQSPTHLIKTRGQQVTLRCSPKSGHDTVSWYQQALGQGPQFIFQYYEEEERQRGNFPDRFSGHQFPNYSSELNVNALLLGDSALYLCASSFYSRPYNEQFFGPGTRLTVL.

This chain connects TRBV18 to TRBJ2-3, with D hard to call. CDR3 length: 15 residues. Looked up from germline, CDR1 is KGHSH and CDR2 is LQKENI. With 3 bases removed from V and 1 base from J, the gap between germline ends came to 11 bases. CDR3 loop: CASSPQSRGTDTQYF. The CDR3 coding sequence is TGTGCCAGCTCACCTCAGTCCCGGGGCACAGATACGCAGTATTTT. Supplemented by reference TRBV18 and TRBJ2-3, the full variable domain reads NAGVMQNPRHLVRRRGQEARLRCSPMKGHSHVYWYRQLPEEGLKFMVYLQKENIIDESGMPKERFSAEFPKEGPSILRIQQVVRGDSAAYFCASSPQSRGTDTQYFGPGTRLTVL.

This clone was seen more than once but under ten times. The DNA of the CDR3 is TGTGCCAGCAGCAGACAGGGGGCGCGGGGCTATGGCTACACCTTC. Its translation is CASSRQGARGYGYTF. The chain joins TRBV9 to TRBJ1-2, with 10 nucleotides matching TRBD1. V was clipped by 4 bases and J by 4 bases; unmatched bases: 7. The CDR3 consists of 15 residues. Germline values: CDR1 SGDLS, CDR2 YYNGEE.

This clone turned up a few times. The rearrangement uses TRBV7-2 and TRBJ2-7; tentative D call: TRBD2 (5 bases). Trimming cost V 5 bases and J 7 bases, with 18 bases left between them. This CDR3 has 14 residues. CDR1 and CDR2 from the germline V gene are SGHTA and FQGNSA. CDR3 nucleotides: TGTGCCAGCAGCCCGAGGAGAGGGTTTGGGGAGCAGTACTTC. It translates to CASSPRRGFGEQYF.

This clone was observed a single time. This chain's CDR3 is CAWSAGTGGRQPQHF. CDR3 nucleotide sequence: TGTGCCTGGAGTGCAGGGACAGGGGGTAGGCAGCCCCAGCATTTT. The V and J genes are TRBV30 and TRBJ1-5; 11 bases align to TRBD1. The V segment lost 1 base and the J segment 7 bases; nucleotides outside the gene matches: 6. The CDR3 runs 15 residues. Germline assignment: CDR1 GTSNPN and CDR2 SVGIG (reference sequence). Looking up the rest from reference TRBV30 and TRBJ1-5 gives the full variable domain: SQTIHQWPATLVQPVGSPLSLECTVEGTSNPNLYWYRQAAGRGLQLLFYSVGIGQISSEVPQNLSASRPQDRQFILSSKKLLLSDSGFYLCAWSAGTGGRQPQHFGDGTRLSIL.

This clone has just a few counts. The genes are TRBV15 and TRBJ2-2; D is ambiguous. The CDR3 totals 14 residues. Germline-derived CDR1 and CDR2 are LNHNV and YYDKDF (reference sequence). V lost 6 bases and J 2 bases, leaving 10 bases between the germline ends. CDR3 protein: CATRAIVNTGELFF. For the CDR3, the DNA is TGTGCCACCAGAGCGATCGTCAACACCGGGGAGCTGTTTTTT.

This chain joins TRBV7-9 and TRBJ1-2; D might be TRBD1 (5 bases). Germline CDR1 is SEHNR and CDR2 is FQNEAQ (reference sequence). V was trimmed by 3 bases and J by 3 bases, leaving 11 bases between them. There are 14 residues in the CDR3. The CDR3 DNA reads TGTGCCAGCAGCTTCCAGGGCATGGACTATGGCTACACCTTC. Its translation: CASSFQGMDYGYTF.